The clone carrying this TCR beta chain was seen at least ten times. What it binds is not known. The CDR3 has 22 amino acids. The V and J ends lost 1 base and 3 bases, in that order; junction bases with no gene match: 18. Profiling of TCR beta VDJ combinations and CDR3 sequences used genomic DNA as template. Each CDR3 protein is one row after TCRdb ran MiXCR on the reads. The sample shows approximately 300,000 distinct CDR3 sequences, about 50% of them seen only once. The sample belongs to a study of CD8+CD57+ T cells in acquired aplastic anemia. Study at large: The study obtained an average of approximately 2.9 ug of DNA from sorted CD4+ and CD8+ cells.

Study-wide findings and caveats: Between patients and controls, CD8+ Simpson's diversity did not vary significantly.

By flow cytometry, patients selected for sequencing had shown an expansion of CD8+CD57+ cells. The TCR originated in a human donor with aplastic anemia. The V and J genes are TRBV12-3 or TRBV12-4 and TRBJ2-2; 12 bases are shared with TRBD2. Sequenced: sorted CD4+, CD8+, or CD8+CD57+ T cells (not recorded which) from PBMCs. The CDR3 loop is CASSLDGVWLAGGSGDTGELFF. The CDR3 bases are TGTGCCAGCAGTTTAGATGGGGTTTGGCTAGCGGGAGGGTCGGGGGACACCGGGGAGCTGTTTTTT.